This TCR beta chain comes out of a study of blood T cell repertoires in COVID-19. Study-wide context: Italy, Spain and the United States were the sources of the convalescent and acute COVID-19 samples. Sample material is recorded as cDNA or gDNA derived from T cells, B-cell-depleted T cells, or PBMCs.

The CDR3 covers 14 residues. V lost 0 bases and J lost 8, with 11 bases in between. Germline values: CDR1 MNHEY, CDR2 SVGAGI. As processed by the authors: Quantification of nucleated cells was approximated via reference gene primer amplification. Only in-frame clones appear in the TCRdb table, and some are missing; sequencing was by immunoSEQ multiplex PCR. For V, J and clone size, that table is used; D and trimming come from the DNA. The table shows about 150,000 clones, with around 87% occurring only once. The chain joins TRBV6-5 to TRBJ1-3, with D possibly TRBD1 on 5 matching bases. The receptor was isolated from a woman aged 60 to 75 with active or convalescent COVID-19. Sequencing input: peripheral blood. The CDR3 DNA is TGTGCCAGCAGTTACTCGCCAGGGAAGTACACCATATATTTT. It translates to CASSYSPGKYTIYF.